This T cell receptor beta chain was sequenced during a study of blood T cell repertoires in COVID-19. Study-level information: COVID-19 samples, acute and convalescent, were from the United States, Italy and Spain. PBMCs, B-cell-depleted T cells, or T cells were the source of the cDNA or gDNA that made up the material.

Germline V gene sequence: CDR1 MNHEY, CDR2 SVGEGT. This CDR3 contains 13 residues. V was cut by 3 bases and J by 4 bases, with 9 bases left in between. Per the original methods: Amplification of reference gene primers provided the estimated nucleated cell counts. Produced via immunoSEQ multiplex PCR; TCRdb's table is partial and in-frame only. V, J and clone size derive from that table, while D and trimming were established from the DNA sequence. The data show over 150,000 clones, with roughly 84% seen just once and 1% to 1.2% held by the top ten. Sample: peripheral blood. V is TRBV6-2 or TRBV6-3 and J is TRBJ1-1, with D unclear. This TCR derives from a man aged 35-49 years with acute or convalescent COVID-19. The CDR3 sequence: CASSYGHRTEAFF. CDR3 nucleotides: TGTGCCAGCAGTTATGGCCATCGCACTGAAGCTTTCTTT.